These 7 T cell receptor beta chains share one sample of origin, sequenced in a study of T cell responses to AZD1222 COVID-19 vaccine (dated by TCRdb to the early 2020s). Sample time point, as interpreted from the label and publication: baseline before first vaccination. Receptor libraries were prepared by the immunoSEQ multiplex PCR assay. TCRdb re-hosts the immuneACCESS table, in-frame sequences only. Its copies lack some clones; in the studies checked, an unresolved V gene accounts for under half of them, and the cause for the rest is not known. Here the sample has around 120,000 clones; about 88% occur a single time. The ten largest clones represent 6% to 8% of the sample. Source: peripheral blood, taken on day 0 of AZD1222 vaccination. Receptors were obtained from an adult in good health.

This chain links TRBV28 with TRBJ2-4, with 10 bases matching TRBD1. Germline CDR1 MDHEN, CDR2 SYDVKM. CDR3 length: 16 amino acids. V lost 3 bases to trimming and J lost 3 bases; unmatched junction nucleotides: 5. Written as DNA, the CDR3 is TGTGCCAGCAGTTTCCTGACAGGGGGCGGCAAAAACATTCAGTACTTC. Translated, it gives CASSFLTGGGKNIQYF.

J is TRBJ2-7 and V is TRBV6-5, with D possibly being TRBD2 (7 bases). Germline V gene data show CDR1 as MNHEY and CDR2 as SVGAGI. CDR3 length: 15 residues. Trimming took 6 bases from V and 3 from J, leaving 18 bases between them. The CDR3 DNA follows: TGTGCCAGCAGACCCGGGGAGGGGGGGAGCTACGAGCAGTACTTC. Amino acid sequence: CASRPGEGGSYEQYF.

The chain is built from TRBV7-2 and TRBJ2-1, with TRBD2 matching 10 bases. The germline V gene has CDR1 SGHTA and CDR2 FQGNSA. V shed 1 base and J 4 bases; nucleotides not matched to a gene: 4. This CDR3 has 16 amino acids. This CDR3 reads CASSLVLAGGYNEQFF. The CDR3 DNA reads as TGTGCCAGCAGCTTAGTTTTAGCGGGAGGATACAATGAGCAGTTCTTC.

J is TRBJ2-7 and V is TRBV5-1; D may be TRBD1 (6 bases). The V end was cut by 3 bases, the J end by 1 base, with 23 bases between. CDR1 and CDR2 (germline): SGHRS, YFSETQ. CDR3 length equals 18 residues. The CDR3 is CASSSPLYRDTESYEQYF. The CDR3 DNA sequence: TGCGCCAGCAGCTCCCCCCTTTACCGGGACACGGAATCCTACGAGCAGTACTTC.

The V gene is TRBV27, the J gene TRBJ1-1; D uncertain. Germline lookup yields CDR1 MNHEY and CDR2 SMNVEV (reference sequence). CDR3 length: 15 residues. V was trimmed by 7 bases and J by 0 bases, leaving 15 bases between them. The CDR3 sequence: CASKGRAPMNTEAFF. CDR3 DNA sequence: TGTGCCAGCAAGGGCAGAGCTCCCATGAACACTGAAGCTTTCTTT.

This clone is a singleton in its sample. The gene calls are TRBV5-1 and TRBJ2-1; D call uncertain. The V end was cut by 1 base, the J end by 5 bases, with 16 bases between. The CDR3 covers 16 residues. Germline V gene lookup returns CDR1 SGHRS and CDR2 YFSETQ. In DNA, the CDR3 is TGCGCCAGCAGCTTGTTAATCGTGGTTGGCGACAATGAGCAGTTCTTC. Encoded protein: CASSLLIVVGDNEQFF.

The CDR3 here is CASSGSRGGYTF. DNA for the CDR3: TGTGCCAGCAGTGGCTCCCGGGGGGGCTACACCTTC. This chain uses TRBV25-1 with TRBJ1-2; possibly TRBD1 for D (5 bases). CDR3 length: 12 residues. Trimming removed 4 bases at V and 8 bases at J, with 11 bases between. Germline CDR1 and CDR2: MGHDK and SYGVNS.